The present T cell receptor (beta chain) was sequenced within a study of metastatic and nonmetastatic thyroid tumors. Across the study: Repertoires from malignant and benign thyroid patients were compared across blood and tumor or nodule tissue.

Study outcomes and limitations: Versus benign nodules, malignant thyroid tumors reportedly had significantly higher TCR beta diversity, in blood and tumor.

Germline V CDR1 and CDR2: ENHRY, SYGVKD. The CDR3 runs 13 residues. Nobody among the patients had been given any treatment before thyroid surgery. This clone was seen ten or more times. Its target is not known. Given a much more abundant clone one base away, this may be a read error. At the DNA level, this CDR3 is encoded by other sequences in the same sample as well. TCRdb re-called the PCR reads through MiXCR. The table includes approximately 25,000 clones, around 13% detected once. The chain has TRBV10-3 and TRBJ1-2; D is unresolved. The source is a female donor with papillary thyroid cancer or a benign thyroid nodule (not recorded which). Some clones in this sample may be carry-over from other donors' samples. The specimen was blood. The CDR3 DNA sequence: TGTGCCATTAGTGAGTTGGCAGGCTGGGGCTACACCTTC. It specifies CAISELAGWGYTF.